The T cell receptor (beta chain) described here comes from a study of blood T cell repertoires in COVID-19. At the level of the study: The United States, Italy and Spain were the sources of the acute and convalescent COVID-19 samples. Nucleic acid was either cDNA or gDNA, and it came from T cells, B-cell-depleted T cells, or PBMCs.

Germline V CDR1 and CDR2: KGHDR, SFDVKD. V dropped 7 bases and J dropped 11 bases, with 13 bases sitting between them. The length of the CDR3 is 11 residues. Original analysis: Estimation of nucleated cell counts relied on the amplification of reference gene primers. Repertoires were generated with immunoSEQ multiplex PCR, while TCRdb's copy carries only in-frame clones and drops some. The V and J calls and clone size were taken over from that table, and D and trimming were inferred from the DNA. The sample contains over 85,000 clones, 75% to 90% of which appear only once. Material for sequencing was peripheral blood. The rearrangement joins TRBV24-1 to TRBJ1-1; D gene unclear. The receptor comes from a human donor in a cohort sampled during active COVID-19. The DNA for the CDR3 is TGTGCCACCAGCTCAGGCTTGAACGCTTTCTTT. It codes for CATSSGLNAFF.